This TCR beta chain was captured by sequencing in a study of molecular identifiers for immune sequencing clone quantification. Per germline, CDR1 LGHNA and CDR2 YSLEER. V dropped 0 bases and J dropped 7 bases, with 13 bases sitting between them. The CDR3 runs 16 residues. Previously reported methods and listed TCR primers produced the bulk TCR libraries. Each CDR3 protein is one row after TCRdb ran MiXCR on the PCR reads. The table shows hundreds of thousands of distinct CDR3 sequences, with around 25% occurring only once. Sorting defined naive CD8 T cells as CD8+CD4-CCR7+CD45RA+. The chain has TRBV4-3 and TRBJ1-6, with D maybe TRBD1 (5 bases). The clonotype originates from a human donor in good health. Some libraries in this study had Jurkat cell RNA spiked in. Sequencing was carried out using naive CD8+ T cells from blood, with Jurkat cell RNA spiked in. Subset denoted: FACS-sorted CD8+CD4-CCR7+CD45RA+ naive T cells. This CDR3 is CASSQEHQGGNSPLHF. DNA of the CDR3: TGCGCCAGCAGCCAAGAGCACCAGGGTGGAAATTCACCCCTCCACTTT.